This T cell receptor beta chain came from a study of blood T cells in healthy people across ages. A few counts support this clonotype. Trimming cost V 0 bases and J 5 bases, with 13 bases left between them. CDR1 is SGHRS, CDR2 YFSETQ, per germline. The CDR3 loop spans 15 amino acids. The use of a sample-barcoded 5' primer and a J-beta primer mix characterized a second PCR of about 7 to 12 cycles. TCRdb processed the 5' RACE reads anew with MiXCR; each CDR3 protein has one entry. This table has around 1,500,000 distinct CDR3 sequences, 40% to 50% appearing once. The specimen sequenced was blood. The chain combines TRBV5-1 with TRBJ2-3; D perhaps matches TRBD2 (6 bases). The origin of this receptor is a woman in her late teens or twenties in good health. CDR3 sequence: CASSLEGRRGDTQYF. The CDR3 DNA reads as TGCGCCAGCAGCTTGGAGGGCAGGAGGGGAGATACGCAGTATTTT.